Shown below are 12 T cell receptor beta chains from a single sample sequenced in a study of identical twins. TCRdb used MiXCR to reprocess the 5' RACE reads, holding one entry per CDR3 protein. The data contain 140,000 to 150,000 distinct CDR3 sequences, roughly 3.5% of them singletons. Input material: memory T cells sorted from blood. Receptors were obtained from a man aged 18 to 29 in good health.

The chain links TRBV30 to TRBJ2-2, with a tentative D call TRBD1 (5 bases). This CDR3 region has 16 residues. Germline V gene data show CDR1 as GTSNPN and CDR2 as SVGIG (reference sequence). Trimming removed 0 bases at V and 6 bases at J, with 17 bases between. CDR3 sequence: CAWSVGAQAYSGELFF. DNA for the CDR3: TGTGCCTGGAGTGTTGGGGCACAGGCGTATTCCGGGGAGCTGTTTTTT.

This clonotype has at least ten counts. The V and J genes are TRBV2 and TRBJ2-7; 10 positions match TRBD2. The CDR3 has 12 residues. In germline, CDR1 is SNHLY, CDR2 FYNNEI. Trimming removed 7 bases from V and 4 bases from J; junction bases left unmatched: 1. The CDR3 spells CASTSGGYEQYF. The CDR3 bases are TGTGCCAGCACTAGCGGGGGTTACGAGCAGTACTTC.

In this sample, this clonotype turned up many times. The chain is built from TRBV20-1 and TRBJ2-5; D gene ambiguous. Germline-derived CDR1 and CDR2 are DFQATT and SNEGSKA (reference sequence). CDR3 length: 10 amino acids. Deletions cut 6 bases from V and 3 bases from J, with 5 bases between. CDR3 in DNA: TGCAGTGCGCTAGAAGAGACCCAGTACTTC. The encoded protein is CSALEETQYF.

This clonotype was counted at least ten times. The chain combines TRBV7-9 with TRBJ1-6; TRBD1 might be the D (5 bases). V was clipped by 3 bases and J by 5 bases, with 8 bases between them. The germline V gene encodes CDR1 SEHNR and CDR2 FQNEAQ (reference sequence). This CDR3 contains 14 residues. This CDR3 is CASSFGQNNSPLHF. The DNA of the CDR3 is TGTGCCAGCAGCTTTGGACAAAATAATTCACCCCTCCACTTT. Filled out from reference TRBV7-9 and TRBJ1-6, the complete variable domain reads DTGVSQNPRHKITKRGQNVTFRCDPISEHNRLYWYRQTLGQGPEFLTYFQNEAQLEKSRLLSDRFSAERPKGSFSTLEIQRTEQGDSAMYLCASSFGQNNSPLHFGNGTRLTVT.

The sample holds many counts of this clonotype. The genes are TRBV7-6 and TRBJ2-1; D is undetermined. This CDR3 spans 15 amino acids. Trimming pared 5 bases from V and 0 bases from J, leaving 11 bases between. CDR1 SGHVS and CDR2 FNYEAQ come from the germline V gene. The DNA for the CDR3 is TGTGCCAGCAGCCGCCGAGCACTCTCCTACAATGAGCAGTTCTTC. Residues: CASSRRALSYNEQFF.

This clonotype was seen at least ten times. The rearrangement joins TRBV4-2 to TRBJ1-5; D remains unclear. Germline V gene lookup returns CDR1 LGHNA and CDR2 YNFKEQ. The CDR3 covers 15 residues. The V end lost 0 bases, the J end lost 0 bases, and 6 bases lay between the germline ends. In DNA, the CDR3 is TGTGCCAGCAGCCAAGACAGCCATAGCAATCAGCCCCAGCATTTT. This sequence encodes CASSQDSHSNQPQHF.

Many counts were recorded for this clonotype. J is TRBJ2-1 and V is TRBV12-3 or TRBV12-4; 8 nucleotides line up with TRBD2. The CDR3 runs to 15 residues. V trimming: 6 bases; J trimming: 5 bases; junction bases outside the gene matches: 9. CDR3 sequence (DNA): TGTGCCAGCAGCAACGGGCCAGCGGGGGACAATGAGCAGTTCTTC. Translating it yields CASSNGPAGDNEQFF.

This clonotype has a count of ten or more. The V gene is TRBV5-1, the J gene TRBJ1-5, with unresolved D. The CDR3 covers 16 residues. Trimming removed 0 bases at V and 0 bases at J, with 10 bases between. Germline CDR1 reads SGHRS; CDR2 reads YFSETQ. CDR3 region: CASSLGVGSSNQPQHF. CDR3 in DNA: TGCGCCAGCAGCTTGGGGGTAGGGAGTAGCAATCAGCCCCAGCATTTT.

This clonotype was observed at least ten times. CDR3 residues: CASSFNKRSSYNEQFF. In DNA form, the CDR3 reads TGTGCCAGCAGCTTTAACAAGCGTAGCTCCTACAATGAGCAGTTCTTC. The genes are TRBV6-1 and TRBJ2-1; D not certain. CDR3 length: 16 amino acids. CDR1 MNHNS and CDR2 SASEGT come from the germline V gene. Trimming removed 6 bases from V and 0 bases from J, with 15 bases in between.

This clonotype was recorded at least ten times. This CDR3 reads CASSWGQGAYEQYF. The CDR3 bases are TGTGCCAGCAGTTGGGGACAGGGGGCCTACGAGCAGTACTTC. The chain links TRBV12-3 or TRBV12-4 to TRBJ2-7; TRBD1 aligns across 11 bases. This CDR3 is built from 14 residues. The V segment lost 4 bases and the J segment 2 bases; nucleotides outside the gene matches: 1.

About this clonotype itself: Since a much larger clone is just one base distant, this may be a read error. This chain connects TRBV12-3 or TRBV12-4 to TRBJ2-7; 7 bases are shared with TRBD2. The CDR3 loop spans 12 amino acids. DNA for the CDR3: TGTGCAGCTAGGGAGGGCGTACGTGGGCAGTACTTC. Encoded protein: CAAREGVRGQYF.

This clonotype showed up many times. This sequence joins TRBV20-1 and TRBJ2-5; D is possibly TRBD2 (6 bases). V was pared by 5 bases and J by 0 bases, with 16 bases between. The CDR3 length is 15 residues. Germline lookup yields CDR1 DFQATT and CDR2 SNEGSKA (reference sequence). The CDR3 here is CSAATPGLNQETQYF. The CDR3 DNA sequence: TGCAGTGCTGCCACCCCGGGACTCAACCAAGAGACCCAGTACTTC.